Listed below are T cell receptor beta chains from one sample, sequenced in a study of cytomegalovirus exposure and HLA in healthy donors. Profiling relied on immunoSEQ multiplex PCR, and the TCRdb table lists in-frame clones only, not all of them. Of some 110,000 clones in the sample, about three quarters were seen once. The sample consisted of PBMCs. The receptors were sampled from an older woman in good health and CMV-seropositive. Both conserved end residues are part of each CDR3. A D gene is named only where the DNA matches it firmly. Not every row has a clone size; where given, it reads once, few, many or a size class.

J: TRBJ1-1
D: TRBD1
V: TRBV6-5
size: NA
CDR3: CASSYQGGGEAFF
DNA: TGTGCCAGCAGTTATCAGGGGGGTGGGGAAGCTTTCTTT

J: TRBJ2-6
D: NA
V: TRBV5-1
size: NA
CDR3: CASSWGPSGANVLTF
DNA: TGCGCCAGCAGCTGGGGCCCCTCTGGGGCCAACGTCCTGACTTTC

J: TRBJ1-4
D: NA
V: TRBV18
size: NA
CDR3: CASSFGEVGEKLFF
DNA: TGTGCCAGCTCATTTGGGGAGGTTGGTGAAAAACTGTTTTTT

J: TRBJ2-5
D: TRBD2
V: TRBV11-2
size: NA
CDR3: CASSFSGTRRETQYF
DNA: TGTGCCAGCAGCTTCTCCGGGACTAGGCGCGAGACCCAGTACTTC

J: TRBJ2-7
D: NA
V: TRBV11-2
size: NA
CDR3: CASSLGSSYEQYF
DNA: TGTGCCAGCAGCTTAGGCAGTTCCTACGAGCAGTACTTC

J: TRBJ2-5
D: TRBD2
V: TRBV4-2
size: NA
CDR3: CASSQVVVGLAGGPETQYF
DNA: TGTGCCAGCAGCCAAGTCGTTGTGGGACTAGCGGGGGGGCCGGAGACCCAGTACTTC

J: TRBJ1-2
D: TRBD1
V: TRBV7-3
size: NA
CDR3: CASSHGTGDGYTF
DNA: TGTGCCAGCAGCCACGGGACAGGGGACGGCTACACCTTC

J: TRBJ1-2
D: NA
V: TRBV19
size: once
CDR3: CASRGRQANYGYTF
DNA: TGTGCCAGTAGGGGGAGACAGGCCAACTATGGCTACACCTTC

J: TRBJ2-3
D: NA
V: TRBV4-3
size: NA
CDR3: CASSQDDTLRTDTQYF
DNA: TGCGCCAGCAGCCAAGATGACACTCTCCGCACAGATACGCAGTATTTT

J: TRBJ2-7
D: TRBD1
V: TRBV12-5
size: once
CDR3: CASGRQGGTYEQYF
DNA: TGTGCTAGTGGTCGACAGGGGGGTACCTACGAGCAGTACTTC

J: TRBJ1-3
D: TRBD1
V: TRBV2
size: NA
CDR3: CASSQQGARGNTIYF
DNA: TGTGCCAGCAGCCAACAGGGGGCGAGAGGAAACACCATATATTTT

J: TRBJ1-1
D: TRBD1
V: TRBV30
size: few
CDR3: CAWSVRGQGNTEAFF
DNA: TGTGCCTGGAGTGTACGAGGACAGGGGAACACTGAAGCTTTCTTT

J: TRBJ1-1
D: NA
V: TRBV7-9
size: NA
CDR3: CASSLATGAFF
DNA: TGTGCCAGCAGCTTAGCGACGGGAGCTTTCTTT

J: TRBJ2-7
D: NA
V: TRBV7-6
size: NA
CDR3: CASSLGGQEQYF
DNA: TGTGCCAGCAGCTTAGGGGGACAAGAGCAGTACTTC

J: TRBJ2-3
D: TRBD1
V: TRBV27
size: NA
CDR3: CASSAPGQLTDTQYF
DNA: TGTGCCAGCAGTGCGCCGGGACAGCTCACAGATACGCAGTATTTT

J: TRBJ2-7
D: NA
V: TRBV29-1
size: once
CDR3: CSVEGGTEIYEQYF
DNA: TGCAGCGTTGAAGGCGGGACAGAGATTTACGAGCAGTACTTC

J: TRBJ1-6
D: TRBD1
V: TRBV5-8
size: NA
CDR3: CASSYGQGRQSPLHF
DNA: TGTGCCAGCAGCTACGGACAGGGACGACAGTCACCCCTCCACTTT

J: TRBJ2-7
D: NA
V: TRBV19
size: NA
CDR3: CASSIGAGLPYEQYF
DNA: TGTGCCAGTAGTATAGGCGCGGGTTTGCCCTACGAGCAGTACTTC

J: TRBJ2-7
D: TRBD1
V: TRBV5-4
size: NA
CDR3: CASSPTGGAVDEQYF
DNA: TGTGCCAGCAGCCCGACAGGGGGCGCGGTCGACGAGCAGTACTTC

J: TRBJ2-1
D: NA
V: TRBV7-9
size: NA
CDR3: CASSLVWEFQSSEQFF
DNA: TGTGCCAGCAGCTTAGTGTGGGAGTTCCAGTCGAGTGAGCAGTTCTTC

J: TRBJ2-3
D: NA
V: TRBV6-4
size: NA
CDR3: CASSDSWGADTQYF
DNA: TGTGCCAGCAGTGACTCGTGGGGGGCAGATACGCAGTATTTT

J: TRBJ2-3
D: NA
V: TRBV6-5
size: NA
CDR3: CASRLRRGDTQYF
DNA: TGTGCCAGCCGACTCAGAAGGGGAGATACGCAGTATTTT

J: TRBJ2-7
D: TRBD2
V: TRBV7-2
size: NA
CDR3: CASSLHPQTSGGVFGEQYF
DNA: TGTGCCAGCAGCTTACACCCACAGACTAGCGGGGGGGTGTTCGGTGAGCAGTACTTC

J: TRBJ1-4
D: NA
V: TRBV29-1
size: NA
CDR3: CSVGGRGGEKLFF
DNA: TGCAGCGTAGGGGGGCGCGGGGGCGAAAAACTGTTTTTT

J: TRBJ1-1
D: TRBD1
V: TRBV5-1
size: NA
CDR3: CASSLRQGGSNTEAFF
DNA: TGCGCCAGCAGCCTACGACAGGGGGGATCGAACACTGAAGCTTTCTTT

J: TRBJ1-4
D: TRBD1
V: TRBV9
size: NA
CDR3: CASSGDRGGTNEKLFF
DNA: TGTGCCAGCAGCGGGGACAGGGGGGGAACTAATGAAAAACTGTTTTTT

J: TRBJ1-3
D: NA
V: TRBV6-5
size: NA
CDR3: CASQRGASGNTIYF
DNA: TGTGCCAGCCAGCGGGGGGCTTCAGGAAACACCATATATTTT

J: TRBJ1-1
D: NA
V: TRBV11-1
size: once
CDR3: CASSFQSENTEAFF
DNA: TGTGCCAGCAGCTTCCAGTCGGAGAACACTGAAGCCTTCTTT

J: TRBJ2-6
D: NA
V: TRBV7-2
size: NA
CDR3: CASSPPSVSFSGANVLTF
DNA: TGTGCCAGCAGCCCCCCTAGTGTGTCTTTCTCTGGGGCCAACGTCCTGACTTTC

J: TRBJ2-1
D: TRBD2
V: TRBV9
size: NA
CDR3: CASSVGDSGASYNEQFF
DNA: TGTGCCAGCAGCGTAGGAGATAGCGGGGCCTCATACAATGAGCAGTTCTTC

J: TRBJ1-6
D: NA
V: TRBV6-4
size: NA
CDR3: CASSRQALNSPLHF
DNA: TGTGCCAGCAGCAGACAGGCTTTGAATTCACCCCTCCACTTT

J: TRBJ1-1
D: NA
V: TRBV5-5
size: NA
CDR3: CASSFRGQTNTEAFF
DNA: TGTGCCAGCAGCTTCCGGGGACAAACGAACACTGAAGCTTTCTTT

J: TRBJ1-5
D: NA
V: TRBV4-3
size: NA
CDR3: CASSQDADGQPQHF
DNA: TGCGCCAGCAGCCAAGACGCCGACGGGCAGCCCCAGCATTTT

J: TRBJ1-2
D: TRBD1
V: TRBV6-5
size: NA
CDR3: CASSFAGGGYTF
DNA: TGTGCCAGCAGTTTCGCAGGGGGCGGCTACACCTTC

J: TRBJ1-1
D: NA
V: TRBV27
size: NA
CDR3: CASSSRMNTEAFF
DNA: TGTGCCAGCAGTTCCAGAATGAACACTGAAGCTTTCTTT

J: TRBJ1-1
D: TRBD1
V: TRBV18
size: NA
CDR3: CASSWTGTANTEAFF
DNA: TGTGCCAGCTCATGGACCGGGACAGCAAACACTGAAGCTTTCTTT